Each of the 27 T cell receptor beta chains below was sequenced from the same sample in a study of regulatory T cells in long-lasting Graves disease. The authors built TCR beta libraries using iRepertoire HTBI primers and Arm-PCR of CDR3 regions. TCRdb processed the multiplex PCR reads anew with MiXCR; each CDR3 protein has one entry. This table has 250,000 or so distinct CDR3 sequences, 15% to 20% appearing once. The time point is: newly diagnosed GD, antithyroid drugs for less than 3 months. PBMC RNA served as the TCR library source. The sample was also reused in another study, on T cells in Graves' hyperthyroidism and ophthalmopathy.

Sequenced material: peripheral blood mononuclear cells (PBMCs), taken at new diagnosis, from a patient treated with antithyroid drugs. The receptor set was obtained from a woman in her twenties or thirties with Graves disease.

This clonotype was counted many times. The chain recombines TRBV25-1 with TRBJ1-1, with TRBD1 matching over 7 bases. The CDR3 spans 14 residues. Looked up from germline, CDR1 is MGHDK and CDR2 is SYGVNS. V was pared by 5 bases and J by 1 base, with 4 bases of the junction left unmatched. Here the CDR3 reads CASSTQGRNTEAFF. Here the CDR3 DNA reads TGTGCCAGCAGTACACAGGGGAGGAACACTGAAGCTTTCTTT.

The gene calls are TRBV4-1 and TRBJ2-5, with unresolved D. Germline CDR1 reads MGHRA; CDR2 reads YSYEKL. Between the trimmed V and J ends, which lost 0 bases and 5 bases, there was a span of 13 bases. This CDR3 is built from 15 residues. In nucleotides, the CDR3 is TGCGCCAGCAGCCAAGATTTTGGCACTGGGGAGACCCAGTACTTC. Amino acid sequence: CASSQDFGTGETQYF.

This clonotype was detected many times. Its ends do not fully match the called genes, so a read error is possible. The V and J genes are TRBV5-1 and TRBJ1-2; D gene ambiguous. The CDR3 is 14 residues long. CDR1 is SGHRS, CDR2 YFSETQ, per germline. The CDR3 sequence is CASSPPAGNYGYTF. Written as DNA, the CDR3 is TGTGCCAGCAGCCCCCCGGCGGGGAACTATGGCTACACCTTC.

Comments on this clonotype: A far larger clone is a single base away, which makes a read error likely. In nucleotides, the CDR3 is TGTGCCAGCAGTGAGTCCTTCGTCCAGCGGGGGGACACAGATACGCAGTATTTT. Its translation is CASSESFVQRGDTDTQYF. The chain uses TRBV6-2 or TRBV6-3 and TRBJ2-3; 9 nucleotides match TRBD2. The CDR3 is 18 residues long. Germline values: CDR1 MNHEY, CDR2 SVGEGT. V shed 5 bases and J 2 bases; nucleotides not matched to a gene: 14.

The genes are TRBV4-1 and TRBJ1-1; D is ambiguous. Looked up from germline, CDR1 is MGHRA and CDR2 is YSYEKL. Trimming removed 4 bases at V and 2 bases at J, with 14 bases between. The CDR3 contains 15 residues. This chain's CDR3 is CASSRRKDGNTEAFF. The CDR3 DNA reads TGCGCCAGCAGCCGTCGGAAGGACGGAAACACTGAAGCTTTCTTT.

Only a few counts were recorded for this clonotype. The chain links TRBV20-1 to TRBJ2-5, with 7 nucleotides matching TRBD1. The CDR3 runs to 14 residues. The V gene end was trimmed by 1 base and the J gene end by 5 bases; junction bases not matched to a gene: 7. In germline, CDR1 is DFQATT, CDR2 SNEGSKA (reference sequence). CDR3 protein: CSARGRGIFETQYF. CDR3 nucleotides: TGCAGTGCTAGAGGCAGGGGGATTTTTGAGACCCAGTACTTC.

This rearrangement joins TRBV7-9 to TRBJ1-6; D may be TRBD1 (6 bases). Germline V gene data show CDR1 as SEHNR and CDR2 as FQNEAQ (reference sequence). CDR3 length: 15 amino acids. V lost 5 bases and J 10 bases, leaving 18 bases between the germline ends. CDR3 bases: TGTGCCAGCAGCCGCCACAGGGATCTTAGGTCACCCCTCCACTTT. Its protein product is CASSRHRDLRSPLHF. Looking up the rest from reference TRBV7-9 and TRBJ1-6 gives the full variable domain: DTGVSQNPRHKITKRGQNVTFRCDPISEHNRLYWYRQTLGQGPEFLTYFQNEAQLEKSRLLSDRFSAERPKGSFSTLEIQRTEQGDSAMYLCASSRHRDLRSPLHFGNGTRLTVT.

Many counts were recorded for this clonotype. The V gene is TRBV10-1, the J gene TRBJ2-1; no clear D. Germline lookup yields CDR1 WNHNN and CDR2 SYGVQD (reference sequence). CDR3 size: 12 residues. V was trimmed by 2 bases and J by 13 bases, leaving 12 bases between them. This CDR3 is CASSELGLTQFF. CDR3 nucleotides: TGCGCCAGCAGTGAGCTGGGCCTCACCCAGTTCTTC.

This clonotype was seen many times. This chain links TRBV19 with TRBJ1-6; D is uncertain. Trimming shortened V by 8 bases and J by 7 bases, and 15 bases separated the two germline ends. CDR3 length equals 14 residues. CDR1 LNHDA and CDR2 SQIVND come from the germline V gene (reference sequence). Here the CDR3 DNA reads TGTGCCAGTGGTCGGGTCGGTGGGAATTCACCCCTCCACTTT. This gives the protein CASGRVGGNSPLHF.

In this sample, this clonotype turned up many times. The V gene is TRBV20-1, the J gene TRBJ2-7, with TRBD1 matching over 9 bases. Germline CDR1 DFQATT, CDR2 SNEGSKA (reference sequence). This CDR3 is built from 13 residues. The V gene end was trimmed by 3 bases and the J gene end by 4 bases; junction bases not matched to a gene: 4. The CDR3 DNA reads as TGCAGTGCTAGCTGGGACAGGGCTTACGAGCAGTACTTC. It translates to CSASWDRAYEQYF.

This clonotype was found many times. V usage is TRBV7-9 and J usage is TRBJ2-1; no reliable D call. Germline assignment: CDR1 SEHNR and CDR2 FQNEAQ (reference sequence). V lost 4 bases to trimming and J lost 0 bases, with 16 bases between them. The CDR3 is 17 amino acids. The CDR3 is CASSSTRLGSSYNEQFF. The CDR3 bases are TGTGCCAGCAGCTCCACCCGGTTGGGAAGCTCCTACAATGAGCAGTTCTTC.

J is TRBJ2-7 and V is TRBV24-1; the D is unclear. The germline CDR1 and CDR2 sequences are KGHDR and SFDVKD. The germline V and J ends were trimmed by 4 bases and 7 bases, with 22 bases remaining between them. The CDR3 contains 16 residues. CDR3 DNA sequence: TGTGCCACCAGTGACCCCTCCACTGGGAATCAGGAAGAGCAGTACTTC. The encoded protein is CATSDPSTGNQEEQYF.

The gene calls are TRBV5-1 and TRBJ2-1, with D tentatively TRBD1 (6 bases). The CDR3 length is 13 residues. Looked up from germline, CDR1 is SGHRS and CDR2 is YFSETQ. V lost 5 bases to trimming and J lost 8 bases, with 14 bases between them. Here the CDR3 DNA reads TGCGCCAGCAGTGTTGGGGGCCCCGATGAGCAGTTCTTC. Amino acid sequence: CASSVGGPDEQFF.

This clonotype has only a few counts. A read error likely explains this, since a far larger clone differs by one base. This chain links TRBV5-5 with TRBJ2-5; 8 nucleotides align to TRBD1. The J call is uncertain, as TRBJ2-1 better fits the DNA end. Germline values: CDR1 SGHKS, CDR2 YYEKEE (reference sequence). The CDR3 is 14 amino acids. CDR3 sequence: CASSSIGQGNEQFF. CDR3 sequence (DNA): TGTGCCAGCAGCTCGATTGGACAGGGCAATGAGCAGTTCTTC.

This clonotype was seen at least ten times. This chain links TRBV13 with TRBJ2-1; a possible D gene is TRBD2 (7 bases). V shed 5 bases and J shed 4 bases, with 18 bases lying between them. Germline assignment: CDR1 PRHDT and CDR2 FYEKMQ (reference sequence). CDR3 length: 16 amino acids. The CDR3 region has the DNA TGTGCCAGCAGCATTGTTGGGGGGGCCAAATACAATGAGCAGTTCTTC. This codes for CASSIVGGAKYNEQFF.

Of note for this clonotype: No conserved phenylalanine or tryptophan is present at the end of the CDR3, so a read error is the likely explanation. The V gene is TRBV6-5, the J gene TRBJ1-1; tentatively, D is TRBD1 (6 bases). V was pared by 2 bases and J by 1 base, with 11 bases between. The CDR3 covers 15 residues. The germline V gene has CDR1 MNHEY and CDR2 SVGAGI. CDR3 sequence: CASSYGGLKNTEAFS. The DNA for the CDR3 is TGTGCCAGCAGTTACGGGGGGCTGAAGAACACTGAAGCTTTCTCT.

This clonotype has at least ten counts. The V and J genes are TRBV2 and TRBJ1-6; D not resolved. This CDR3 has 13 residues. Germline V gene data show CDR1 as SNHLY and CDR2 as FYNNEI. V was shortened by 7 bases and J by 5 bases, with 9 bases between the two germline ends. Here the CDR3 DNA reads TGTGCCAGCACAGGTAGCCATAATTCACCCCTCCACTTT. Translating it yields CASTGSHNSPLHF.

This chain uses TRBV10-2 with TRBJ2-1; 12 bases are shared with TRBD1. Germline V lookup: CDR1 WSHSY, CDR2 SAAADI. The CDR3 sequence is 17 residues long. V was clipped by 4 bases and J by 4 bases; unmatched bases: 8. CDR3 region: CASSGGQGAFPYNEQFF. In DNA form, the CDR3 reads TGCGCCAGCAGTGGGGGACAGGGGGCCTTCCCATACAATGAGCAGTTCTTC.

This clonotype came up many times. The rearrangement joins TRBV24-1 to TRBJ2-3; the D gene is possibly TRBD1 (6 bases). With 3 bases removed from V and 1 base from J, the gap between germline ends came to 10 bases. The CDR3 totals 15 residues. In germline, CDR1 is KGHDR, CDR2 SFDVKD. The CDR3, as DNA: TGTGCCACCAGTGATCCCAGACAGGGCACAGATACGCAGTATTTT. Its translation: CATSDPRQGTDTQYF.

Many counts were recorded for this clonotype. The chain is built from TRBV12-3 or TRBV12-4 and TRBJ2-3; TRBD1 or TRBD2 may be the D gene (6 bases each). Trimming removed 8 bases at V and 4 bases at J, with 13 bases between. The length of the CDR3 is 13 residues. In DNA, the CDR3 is TGTGCCAGCGTTGAGAGGGGGGCAGATACGCAGTATTTT. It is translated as CASVERGADTQYF.

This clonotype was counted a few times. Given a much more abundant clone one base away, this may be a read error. DNA of the CDR3: TGCGCCAGCAGCCCCTCTATGGAAGGGAGCACAGATACGCAGTATTTT. This translates into CASSPSMEGSTDTQYF. The chain recombines TRBV5-1 with TRBJ2-3; D is uncertain. The germline gives CDR1 SGHRS, CDR2 YFSETQ. Trimming took off 4 bases at V and 0 bases at J, with 15 bases between the two ends. This CDR3 is 16 amino acids long.

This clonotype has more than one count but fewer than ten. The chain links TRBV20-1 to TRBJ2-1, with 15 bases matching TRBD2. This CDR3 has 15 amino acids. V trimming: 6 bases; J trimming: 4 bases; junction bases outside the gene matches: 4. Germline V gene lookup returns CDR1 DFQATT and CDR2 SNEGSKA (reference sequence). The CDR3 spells CSAPGLAGGYNEQFF. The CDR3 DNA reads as TGCAGTGCACCAGGACTAGCGGGGGGGTACAATGAGCAGTTCTTC.

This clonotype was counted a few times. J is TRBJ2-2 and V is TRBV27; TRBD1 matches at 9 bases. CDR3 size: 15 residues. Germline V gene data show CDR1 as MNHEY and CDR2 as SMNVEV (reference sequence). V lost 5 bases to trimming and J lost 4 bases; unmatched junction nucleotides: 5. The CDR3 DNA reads TGTGCCAGCAGTGAGACAGGGGGTCCCACCGGGGAGCTGTTTTTT. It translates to CASSETGGPTGELFF.

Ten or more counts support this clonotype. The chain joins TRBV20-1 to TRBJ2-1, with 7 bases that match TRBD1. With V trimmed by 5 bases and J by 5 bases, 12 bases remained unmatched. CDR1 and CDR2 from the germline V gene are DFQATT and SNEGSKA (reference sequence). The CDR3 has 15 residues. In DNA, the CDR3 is TGCAGTGCTCGACAGGGATTTGAACGGCACAATGAGCAGTTCTTC. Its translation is CSARQGFERHNEQFF.

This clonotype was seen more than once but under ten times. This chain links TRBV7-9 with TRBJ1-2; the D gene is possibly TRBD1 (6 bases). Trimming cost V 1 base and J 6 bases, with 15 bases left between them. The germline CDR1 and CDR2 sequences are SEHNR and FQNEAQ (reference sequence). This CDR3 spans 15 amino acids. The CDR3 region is CASSLGGGATDGYTF. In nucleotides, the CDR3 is TGTGCCAGCAGCTTAGGGGGGGGCGCGACGGATGGCTACACCTTC.

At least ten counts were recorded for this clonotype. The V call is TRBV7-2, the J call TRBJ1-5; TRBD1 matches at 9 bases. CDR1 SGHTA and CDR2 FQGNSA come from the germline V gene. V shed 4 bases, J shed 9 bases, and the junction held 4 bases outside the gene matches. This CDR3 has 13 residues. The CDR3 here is CASSSTGGGPQHF. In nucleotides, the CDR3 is TGTGCCAGCAGCTCGACAGGGGGTGGGCCCCAGCATTTT.

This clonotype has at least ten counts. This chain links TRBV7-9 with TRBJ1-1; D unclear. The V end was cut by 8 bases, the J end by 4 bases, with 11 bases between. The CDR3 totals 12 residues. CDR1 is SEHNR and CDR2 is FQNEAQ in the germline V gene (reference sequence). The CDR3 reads CASSDALTEAFF. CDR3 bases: TGTGCCAGCTCAGACGCGCTCACTGAAGCTTTCTTT.